This entry is about one T cell receptor (beta chain). In germline, CDR1 is SGHAT, CDR2 FQNNGV. The trim removed 0 bases at V and 10 bases at J, leaving 3 bases unmatched. The CDR3 extends over 15 amino acids. The sample originates from a study of neoadjuvant nivolumab and ipilimumab in lung cancer. The assay was immunoSEQ multiplex PCR, and TCRdb's table has in-frame clones only and misses some. The repertoire holds fewer than 30,000 clones, with approximately 80% as singletons. The clonotype originates from an adult with non-small cell lung cancer. The chain couples TRBV11-2 to TRBJ1-6, with TRBD1 matching 10 bases. Sample: tumor tissue, taken after neoadjuvant nivolumab, alone or with ipilimumab, at or shortly before surgery. The DNA for the CDR3 is TGTGCCAGCAGCTTAGAGGGACAGGGGCTCTCACCCCTCCACTTT. The encoded protein is CASSLEGQGLSPLHF.